This T cell receptor (beta chain) was observed in a study of CD8+ T cells in alopecia areata. Study information: Treatment of the treated patients consisted of oral tofacitinib, 5 to 10 mg twice daily.

V gave up 2 bases and J gave up 1 base; unmatched junction bases: 2. Germline CDR1 SQVTM, CDR2 ANQGSEA. The CDR3 covers 14 residues. To note about this clone: Other DNA variants within this sample encode the same CDR3.

Extracted RNA was reverse transcribed, and the resulting cDNA served as sequencing template. Some clones are missing from TCRdb's copy, which holds only in-frame ones; the method was immunoSEQ multiplex PCR. The sample consists of roughly 200,000 clones, roughly 50% of them appearing once. Treatment reported: oral pan-JAK inhibitor, 5-10 mg twice daily. The chain uses TRBV29-1 and TRBJ2-5; TRBD2 matches 9 bases. The receptor's source is a human donor with alopecia areata. The sequences come from CD8+ T cells sorted from blood, collected at week 24, from a patient treated with tofacitinib. The CDR3 loop is CSVELAGRQETQYF. Written as DNA, the CDR3 is TGCAGCGTTGAACTAGCGGGGCGCCAAGAGACCCAGTACTTC.